The 21 T cell receptor beta chains below all came from one sample that was sequenced in a study of blood T cell repertoires in COVID-19. Profiled with immunoSEQ multiplex PCR; TCRdb holds only in-frame clones, not every one. The sample has about 240,000 clones; roughly four fifths are singletons. The sample comprised peripheral blood. These receptors came from a woman aged 55-75 years with active or convalescent COVID-19.

The J gene is TRBJ1-3, the V gene TRBV4-1, with D perhaps matching TRBD1 (6 bases). There are 17 residues in the CDR3. Looked up from germline, CDR1 is MGHRA and CDR2 is YSYEKL. The V end lost 0 bases, the J end lost 3 bases, and 15 bases lay between the germline ends. The CDR3 sequence is CASSQDLQGGNGNTIYF. The CDR3 region has the DNA TGCGCCAGCAGCCAAGATCTACAGGGAGGGAATGGAAACACCATATATTTT.

J is TRBJ2-3 and V is TRBV14; 11 bases line up with TRBD2. Trimming removed 4 bases from V and 0 bases from J; junction bases left unmatched: 3. Germline CDR1 and CDR2: SGHDN and FVKESK. The CDR3 is 16 residues long. CDR3 region: CASSRLAGHSTDTQYF. For the CDR3, the DNA is TGTGCCAGCAGCCGACTAGCGGGGCATAGCACAGATACGCAGTATTTT.

The gene calls are TRBV4-3 and TRBJ1-2, with TRBD1 as a possible D gene (5 bases). The CDR3 loop spans 14 amino acids. V was shortened by 0 bases and J by 3 bases, with 8 bases between the two germline ends. Germline lookup yields CDR1 LGHNA and CDR2 YSLEER. CDR3: CASSQDGRDYGYTF. DNA of the CDR3: TGCGCCAGCAGCCAAGACGGCAGGGACTATGGCTACACCTTC.

The chain is built from TRBV7-2 and TRBJ1-1; possible D gene TRBD1, 5 bases. This CDR3 has 15 amino acids. The V end was cut by 0 bases, the J end by 1 base, with 9 bases between. Germline-derived CDR1 and CDR2 are SGHTA and FQGNSA. The chain's CDR3 is CASSLAIGENTEAFF. The CDR3 nucleotides are TGTGCCAGCAGCTTAGCTATAGGGGAGAACACTGAAGCTTTCTTT. The whole variable domain, remainder taken from reference TRBV7-2 and TRBJ1-1, is GAGVSQSPSNKVTEKGKDVELRCDPISGHTALYWYRQSLGQGLEFLIYFQGNSAPDKSGLPSDRFSAERTGGSVSTLTIQRTQQEDSAVYLCASSLAIGENTEAFFGQGTRLTVV.

The chain carries TRBV9 and TRBJ2-1; perhaps TRBD1 as D (6 bases). From germline, CDR1 is SGDLS and CDR2 YYNGEE. This CDR3 contains 15 residues. V gave up 2 bases and J gave up 7 bases, with 16 bases separating them. CDR3 DNA: TGTGCCAGCAGCGTGAGGGGACACTGGGAAAATGAGCAGTTCTTC. Its translation is CASSVRGHWENEQFF.

The chain recombines TRBV2 with TRBJ2-3; D not resolved. Trimming pared 5 bases from V and 0 bases from J, leaving 15 bases between. This CDR3 comprises 16 residues. CDR1 and CDR2 from the germline V gene are SNHLY and FYNNEI. The CDR3 is CASSPNSVPSTDTQYF. CDR3 bases: TGTGCCAGCAGTCCGAATTCGGTGCCGAGCACAGATACGCAGTATTTT.

With respect to this clone: The sample has other DNA sequences that encode this CDR3 too. The CDR3 is CASSRQDNQPQHF. As DNA, the CDR3 is TGTGCCAGCTCACGGCAAGATAATCAGCCCCAGCATTTT. The rearrangement joins TRBV18 to TRBJ1-5; no firm D call. The V and J ends lost 4 bases and 4 bases respectively, with 8 bases between them. In germline, CDR1 is KGHSH, CDR2 LQKENI. The CDR3 loop spans 13 amino acids.

The J gene is TRBJ1-5, the V gene TRBV3-1 (or the pseudogene TRBV3-2), with D perhaps matching TRBD1 (6 bases). V lost 4 bases, J lost 0 bases, and 13 bases lay in between. The CDR3 length is 16 residues. Germline CDR1 reads LGHDT; CDR2 reads YNNKEL (reference sequence). The CDR3 DNA reads as TGTGCCAGCAGCCCTCAAGGCAGGGGTAGCAATCAGCCCCAGCATTTT. The encoded protein is CASSPQGRGSNQPQHF.

This clone occurred once. V gene TRBV6-5 combines with J gene TRBJ1-1; D is perhaps TRBD1 (6 bases). Trimming pared 0 bases from V and 4 bases from J, leaving 12 bases between. Germline V gene lookup returns CDR1 MNHEY and CDR2 SVGAGI. The CDR3 extends over 15 amino acids. The CDR3 here is CASSYSTGLSTEAFF. Written as DNA, the CDR3 is TGTGCCAGCAGTTACTCGACAGGTCTTTCCACTGAAGCTTTCTTT.

The genes are TRBV11-3 and TRBJ2-2, with 10 bases that match TRBD1. After removal of 8 bases from V and 4 bases from J, the junction contained 7 bases not matched to a gene. CDR1 SGHNT and CDR2 YENEEA come from the germline V gene. The CDR3 consists of 15 residues. The CDR3 nucleotides are TGTGCCAGCGGACAGGGGGGCAAAATCACCGGGGAGCTGTTTTTT. Encoded protein: CASGQGGKITGELFF.

The CDR3 spells CASSQTRGGPGNQPQHF. Here the CDR3 DNA reads TGTGCCAGCAGCCAAACTCGGGGGGGGCCGGGCAATCAGCCCCAGCATTTT. The chain is built from TRBV3-1 (or the pseudogene TRBV3-2) and TRBJ1-5; a possible D gene is TRBD1 (6 bases). The germline CDR1 and CDR2 sequences are LGHDT and YNNKEL (reference sequence). With 2 bases removed from V and 2 bases from J, the gap between germline ends came to 16 bases. The CDR3 has 17 residues.

This rearrangement joins TRBV4-1 to TRBJ2-7, with TRBD2 matching over 7 bases. V trimming: 4 bases; J trimming: 0 bases; junction bases outside the gene matches: 9. CDR3 length: 16 residues. Germline V gene data show CDR1 as MGHRA and CDR2 as YSYEKL. The CDR3 loop reads CASSPSGAGPSYEQYF. The CDR3 nucleotides are TGCGCCAGCAGCCCGAGCGGGGCGGGCCCCTCCTACGAGCAGTACTTC.

The chain is built from TRBV5-1 and TRBJ1-1; perhaps TRBD1 as D (5 bases). Germline V gene sequence: CDR1 SGHRS, CDR2 YFSETQ. V was trimmed by 0 bases and J by 0 bases, leaving 12 bases between them. This CDR3 comprises 16 residues. This chain's CDR3 is CASSLAQGSLNTEAFF. The CDR3 nucleotides read TGCGCCAGCAGCTTGGCGCAGGGATCCCTGAACACTGAAGCTTTCTTT. The whole variable domain, filled in from reference TRBV5-1 and TRBJ1-1, reads KAGVTQTPRYLIKTRGQQVTLSCSPISGHRSVSWYQQTPGQGLQFLFEYFSETQRNKGNFPGRFSGRQFSNSRSEMNVSTLELGDSALYLCASSLAQGSLNTEAFFGQGTRLTVV.

The chain has TRBV5-1 and TRBJ2-2; TRBD2 aligns across 14 bases. Germline CDR1 and CDR2: SGHRS and YFSETQ. This CDR3 has 17 amino acids. Trimming took 4 bases from V and 7 from J; bases not matched to a gene: 9. The CDR3 coding sequence is TGCGCCAGCAGCCCCCGACTAGCGGGGGGGCCAGTCGGGGAGCTGTTTTTT. It specifies CASSPRLAGGPVGELFF.

The chain recombines TRBV5-1 with TRBJ2-3; 7 bases agree with TRBD1. The CDR3 totals 15 residues. V gave up 1 base and J gave up 1 base; unmatched junction bases: 3. CDR1 SGHRS and CDR2 YFSETQ come from the germline V gene. The CDR3: CASSLTTGGTDTQYF. The CDR3 region has the DNA TGCGCCAGCAGCTTGACCACAGGGGGCACAGATACGCAGTATTTT.

Remarks on this clone: The sample carries other DNA sequences with the same CDR3. This rearrangement joins TRBV20-1 to TRBJ1-2, with no clear D. The CDR3 loop spans 12 amino acids. Trimming stripped 3 bases from V and 2 bases from J, with 7 bases between. The germline V gene has CDR1 DFQATT and CDR2 SNEGSKA (reference sequence). The CDR3 reads CSASRQNYGYTF. Written as DNA, the CDR3 is TGCAGTGCTAGTCGCCAGAACTATGGCTACACCTTC.

V usage is TRBV29-1 and J usage is TRBJ2-7, with D possibly matching TRBD1 (6 bases). CDR1 is SQVTM, CDR2 ANQGSEA, per germline. There are 13 residues in the CDR3. Trimming removed 5 bases at V and 0 bases at J, with 11 bases between. The CDR3 region has the DNA TGCAGCGTTCGGGGACAAGGCTCCTACGAGCAGTACTTC. Its protein is CSVRGQGSYEQYF.

This chain joins TRBV7-6 and TRBJ2-5; D might be TRBD1 (5 bases). Germline V CDR1 and CDR2: SGHVS, FNYEAQ. The V gene lost 3 bases and the J gene lost 3 bases, with 8 bases spanning the gap. The CDR3 is 13 amino acids. This CDR3 is CASSLQGEETQYF. The CDR3 DNA follows: TGTGCCAGCAGCTTGCAGGGCGAAGAGACCCAGTACTTC.

The chain employs TRBV2 and TRBJ1-4, with D tentatively TRBD1 (6 bases). The CDR3 consists of 15 residues. The V end lost 2 bases, the J end lost 5 bases, and 12 bases lay between the germline ends. CDR1 is SNHLY and CDR2 is FYNNEI in the germline V gene. DNA of the CDR3: TGTGCCAGCAGTGAAATGGGGGCACGAAATGAAAAACTGTTTTTT. It is translated as CASSEMGARNEKLFF. Supplemented by reference TRBV2 and TRBJ1-4, the full variable domain reads EPEVTQTPSHQVTQMGQEVILRCVPISNHLYFYWYRQILGQKVEFLVSFYNNEISEKSEIFDDQFSVERPDGSNFTLKIRSTKLEDSAMYFCASSEMGARNEKLFFGSGTQLSVL.

This CDR3 reads CASSLTPMTSAQETQYF. Written as DNA, the CDR3 is TGTGCCAGCAGCTTAACGCCAATGACTAGTGCCCAAGAGACCCAGTACTTC. V usage is TRBV7-3 and J usage is TRBJ2-5, with D perhaps TRBD2 (6 bases). The CDR3 sequence is 17 residues long. Germline CDR1 reads SGHTA; CDR2 reads FQGTGA. The V and J ends lost 0 bases and 1 base respectively, with 15 bases between them.

The chain uses TRBV15 and TRBJ1-5; D possibly corresponds to TRBD1 (6 bases). The CDR3 spans 15 residues. From germline, CDR1 is LNHNV and CDR2 YYDKDF (reference sequence). Trimming left V 1 base short and J 5 bases short, with 12 bases between. The CDR3 DNA reads as TGTGCCACCAGCAGAGTGCAGGGGTACTATCAGCCCCAGCATTTT. It yields the protein CATSRVQGYYQPQHF.